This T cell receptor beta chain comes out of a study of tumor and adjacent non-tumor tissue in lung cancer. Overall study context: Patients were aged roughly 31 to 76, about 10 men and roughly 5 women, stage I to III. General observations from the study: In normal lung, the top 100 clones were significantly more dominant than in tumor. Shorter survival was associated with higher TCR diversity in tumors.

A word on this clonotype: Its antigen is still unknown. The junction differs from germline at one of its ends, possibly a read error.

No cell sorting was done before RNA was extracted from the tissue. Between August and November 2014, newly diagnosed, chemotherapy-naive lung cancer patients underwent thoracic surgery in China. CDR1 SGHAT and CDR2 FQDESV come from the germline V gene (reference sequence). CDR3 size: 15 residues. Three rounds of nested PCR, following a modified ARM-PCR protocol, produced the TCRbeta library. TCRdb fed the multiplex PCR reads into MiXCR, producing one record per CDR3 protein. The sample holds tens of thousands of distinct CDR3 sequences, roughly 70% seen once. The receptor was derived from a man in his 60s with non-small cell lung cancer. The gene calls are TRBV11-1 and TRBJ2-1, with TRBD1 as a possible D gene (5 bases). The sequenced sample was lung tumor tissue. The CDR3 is CVSSFDQGSYSEQFF. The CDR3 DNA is TGTGTCAGCAGCTTTGACCAGGGCTCCTACAGTGAGCAGTTCTTC.